The subject of this entry is one TCR beta chain. Its antigen remains unidentified. The sample holds no much larger clone one base away, and base qualities are not on file. V lost 0 bases and J lost 3 bases; the stretch between them is 11 bases long. In the germline V gene, CDR1 corresponds to SGHRS and CDR2 to YFSETQ. The CDR3, from cysteine to phenylalanine, totals 15 residues. Only the CDR3 DNA is retained, 45 bases long and in frame from the first base. Receptor libraries were prepared by RT-PCR. Sequencing instrument: Illumina HiSeq 2500. TCRdb handled the public reads itself, with Q25 trimming in fastp and clone calling in MiXCR, and kept productive beta chains. Rows with one shared CDR3 protein collapse into an entry with the most common genes and DNA. Recorded for this sample are 500,000 to 600,000 distinct CDR3 sequences; about 17% of them occurred a single time. The top ten clones comprise less than 4% of the sample.

This record belongs to a study of response to subunit inactivated influenza vaccine (dated by TCRdb to the late 2010s). Study-level background: To follow how T cells responded to a trivalent subunit inactivated influenza vaccine, the researchers relied on deep quantitative profiling of the T cell receptor repertoire. General study outcomes and caveats: According to the authors, only a limited number of new T cells may be recruited by each seasonal influenza vaccination.

Sequenced here: CD4+ T cells sorted from PBMCs, sampled less than 30 months after vaccination. The sequence derives from a man between 50 and 69 years old who received an inactivated influenza vaccine. Donor details come from another sample of the same person, matched by shared clones. This chain is built from TRBV5-1 and TRBJ2-3, with TRBD1 perhaps the D gene, on 6 matching bases. CDR3 protein: CASSLGGLDTDTQYF. The nucleotide sequence is given as TGCGCCAGCAGCTTGGGGGGGCTCGATACAGATACGCAGTATTTT.